This T cell receptor beta chain stems from a study of cytomegalovirus exposure and HLA in healthy donors. Overall study results and limits: Reported findings show TCR beta sequences accurately forecast HLA-A and HLA-B alleles in most subjects. In a later analysis, DRB1 alleles had the most associated TCRs; HLA-C alleles the fewest. The listing of roughly 160 TCR beta chains classed them as cytomegalovirus-associated.

This clone has just a few counts. Its antigen is unknown. Use of 60 Vbeta and 13 Jbeta primers characterized the PCR. Sequencing was performed with immunoSEQ multiplex PCR; in TCRdb, only in-frame clones are kept and a portion is missing. The sample contains roughly 100,000 clones, 75% of which appear only once. The study sampled nominally healthy donors, though unrecorded immune exposures were likely. This TCR was recovered from a man aged 40-55 years in good health and CMV-seronegative. The sample was PBMCs.

CDR3 sequence: CASSETGGAGGYTF. In nucleotides, the CDR3 is TGTGCCAGCAGCGAGACAGGGGGCGCGGGTGGCTACACCTTC. J is TRBJ1-2 and V is TRBV9, with TRBD1 identical over 10 bases. The CDR3 extends over 14 amino acids. V shed 3 bases, J shed 7 bases, and the junction held 6 bases outside the gene matches. Looked up from germline, CDR1 is SGDLS and CDR2 is YYNGEE.